Below, 6 T cell receptor beta chains from the same sample are listed, as sequenced in a study of control samples from healthy donors and cancer patients. Produced via immunoSEQ multiplex PCR; TCRdb's table is partial and in-frame only. The sample holds about 82,000 clones; approximately 94% are singletons and the top ten take around 5%. The source material was blood. All receptors come from a woman younger than 35 in good health.

This chain uses TRBV3-1 (or the pseudogene TRBV3-2) with TRBJ1-5, with no clear D. Between the trimmed V and J ends, which lost 2 bases and 4 bases, there was a span of 9 bases. The CDR3 totals 14 residues. The V gene's germline CDR1 is LGHDT and CDR2 YNNKEL (reference sequence). Here the CDR3 reads CASSQSPINQPQHF. The CDR3 region has the DNA TGTGCCAGCAGCCAATCCCCTATTAATCAGCCCCAGCATTTT.

The chain joins TRBV7-3 to TRBJ2-2; TRBD1 matches at 10 bases. V trimming: 7 bases; J trimming: 5 bases; junction bases outside the gene matches: 10. Germline CDR1 reads SGHTA; CDR2 reads FQGTGA. CDR3 length equals 16 residues. CDR3 residues: CASTQPGQGTTGELFF. For the CDR3, the DNA is TGTGCCAGCACCCAGCCGGGACAGGGGACTACCGGGGAGCTGTTTTTT.

The chain combines TRBV28 with TRBJ1-5, with 7 bases identical to TRBD1. V trimming: 3 bases; J trimming: 8 bases; junction bases outside the gene matches: 19. CDR3 length equals 18 residues. CDR1 MDHEN and CDR2 SYDVKM come from the germline V gene. The CDR3 loop reads CASSFALLTGELTEPQHF. The CDR3 bases are TGTGCCAGCAGTTTTGCCTTGCTTACAGGGGAATTGACTGAGCCCCAGCATTTT. Combining the CDR3 with reference TRBV28 and TRBJ1-5 gives the whole variable domain DVKVTQSSRYLVKRTGEKVFLECVQDMDHENMFWYRQDPGLGLRLIYFSYDVKMKEKGDIPEGYSVSREKKERFSLILESASTNQTSMYLCASSFALLTGELTEPQHFGDGTRLSIL.

V gene TRBV5-1 combines with J gene TRBJ2-7; D is undetermined. V gave up 6 bases and J gave up 7 bases, with 17 bases separating them. CDR3 length: 13 amino acids. Germline-derived CDR1 and CDR2 are SGHRS and YFSETQ. DNA of the CDR3: TGCGCCAGCACTATTGCCCCAGGTCGGGAGCAGTACTTC. Translation gives CASTIAPGREQYF.

The chain has TRBV5-1 and TRBJ1-6; D unresolved. Per the germline V gene, CDR1 is SGHRS and CDR2 is YFSETQ. The length of the CDR3 is 15 residues. Trimming took 0 bases from V and 10 from J, leaving 14 bases between them. CDR3 nucleotides: TGCGCCAGCAGCTTGGATGGCCAGGCTGTATCACCCCTCCACTTT. Its protein is CASSLDGQAVSPLHF.

The CDR3 here is CASSEFGTGSNEQFF. Here the CDR3 DNA reads TGTGCCAGCAGTGAATTTGGGACAGGGTCCAATGAGCAGTTCTTC. V gene TRBV6-1 combines with J gene TRBJ2-1; 9 bases are a match to TRBD1. In germline, CDR1 is MNHNS, CDR2 SASEGT. V gave up 2 bases and J gave up 6 bases; unmatched junction bases: 5. The CDR3 is made up of 15 amino acids.